This TCR beta chain was found in a study of T cells in Graves' hyperthyroidism and ophthalmopathy. As for the study in general: Peripheral blood specimens were obtained at initial diagnosis, prior to any treatment. Study results and limitations: The authors' 13 V-J model separated ophthalmopathy from stable hyperthyroidism.

Over 18 months, lack of ophthalmopathy progression marked Graves' hyperthyroidism as stable. PBMCs were sourced from less than 12 ml fresh peripheral blood. Germline V lookup: CDR1 SGHRS, CDR2 YFSETQ. With 4 bases removed from V and 4 bases from J, the gap between germline ends came to 13 bases. This CDR3 has 14 amino acids. This clonotype was counted a few times. Its antigen is currently unknown. RNA transcripts provided the source from which TCR beta CDR3 regions were amplified. A first-round RT-PCR of the TCR CDR3 used the HTBI primer set. TCRdb recomputed calls from the multiplex PCR reads with MiXCR, one row per CDR3 protein. The repertoire holds 300,000 to 350,000 distinct CDR3 sequences, with about 15% as singletons.

The rearrangement uses TRBV5-1 and TRBJ2-3; D ambiguous. The receptor was isolated from a woman under 40 with Graves' hyperthyroidism. Source material: blood. As DNA, the CDR3 is TGCGCCAGCAGCCATGGCATCGGAGCAGATACGCAGTATTTT. Amino acids: CASSHGIGADTQYF. Filled out from reference TRBV5-1 and TRBJ2-3, the complete variable domain reads KAGVTQTPRYLIKTRGQQVTLSCSPISGHRSVSWYQQTPGQGLQFLFEYFSETQRNKGNFPGRFSGRQFSNSRSEMNVSTLELGDSALYLCASSHGIGADTQYFGPGTRLTVL.